The 29 T cell receptor beta chains below were found in one sample sequenced in a study of neoadjuvant anti-PD-1 for oral cavity cancer. Sequencing used immunoSEQ multiplex PCR; TCRdb keeps in-frame clones, though not all of them. The table includes about 16,000 clones, about 69% detected once. The sample was PBMCs, taken before nivolumab (anti-PD-1) treatment. The receptor source for this set is a person between 40 and 80 years old with oral cavity squamous cell carcinoma.

The V and J genes are TRBV4-2 and TRBJ1-2; D may be TRBD1 (6 bases). Trimming pared 5 bases from V and 3 bases from J, leaving 13 bases between. CDR3 size: 14 residues. Germline values: CDR1 LGHNA, CDR2 YNFKEQ. DNA of the CDR3: TGTGCCAGCAGCGAGGCAGGGGTAGACTATGGCTACACCTTC. Amino acids: CASSEAGVDYGYTF.

The chain carries TRBV5-4 and TRBJ2-1, with D possibly being TRBD1 (7 bases). Germline CDR1 is SGHNT and CDR2 is YYREEE (reference sequence). Trimming removed 3 bases from V and 5 bases from J, with 9 bases in between. This CDR3 region has 13 residues. This chain's CDR3 is CASSSRGDNEQFF. CDR3 nucleotide sequence: TGTGCCAGCAGCTCCAGGGGGGACAATGAGCAGTTCTTC.

The V call is TRBV7-6, the J call TRBJ2-7; possibly TRBD2 for D (6 bases). V lost 5 bases, J lost 2 bases, and 22 bases lay in between. This CDR3 is built from 17 residues. The germline gives CDR1 SGHVS, CDR2 FNYEAQ. This CDR3 reads CASSAHGGTSSPYEQYF. The CDR3 bases are TGTGCCAGCAGCGCCCACGGCGGGACTTCCAGCCCCTACGAGCAGTACTTC.

This CDR3 reads CASSVSAGGYEQYF. Written as DNA, the CDR3 is TGTGCCAGCAGCGTCTCCGCGGGAGGGTACGAGCAGTACTTC. The genes are TRBV9 and TRBJ2-7; 9 positions match TRBD2. This CDR3 is 14 amino acids long. V lost 2 bases to trimming and J lost 4 bases; unmatched junction nucleotides: 4. The germline CDR1 and CDR2 sequences are SGDLS and YYNGEE.

The chain employs TRBV6-5 and TRBJ2-1; D is perhaps TRBD2 (6 bases). Germline V CDR1 and CDR2: MNHEY, SVGAGI. V lost 5 bases, J lost 7 bases, and 18 bases lay in between. CDR3 length equals 15 residues. CDR3 region: CASSPTSGRKNEQFF. The DNA for the CDR3 is TGTGCCAGCAGTCCGACCTCGGGGAGGAAAAATGAGCAGTTCTTC.

The V gene is TRBV6-5, the J gene TRBJ2-2; possibly TRBD1 for D (5 bases). The CDR3 covers 14 residues. CDR1 is MNHEY and CDR2 is SVGAGI in the germline V gene. Trimming cost V 10 bases and J 4 bases, with 16 bases left between them. Here the CDR3 DNA reads TGTGCCACCTACACCCTAGGGGCCACCGGGGAGCTGTTTTTT. Protein sequence: CATYTLGATGELFF.

The chain has TRBV7-6 and TRBJ2-7; no clear D gene. Germline loops: CDR1 SGHVS, CDR2 FNYEAQ. V was pared by 4 bases and J by 2 bases, with 6 bases between. This CDR3 spans 12 amino acids. The DNA of the CDR3 is TGTGCCAGCAGCTCCCTGACCTACGAGCAGTACTTC. Residues: CASSSLTYEQYF.

This clone appeared a few times. V is TRBV10-3 and J is TRBJ2-7; 12 positions match TRBD2. The CDR3 length is 16 residues. Germline V gene lookup returns CDR1 ENHRY and CDR2 SYGVKD. V was clipped by 3 bases and J by 2 bases; unmatched bases: 5. CDR3 in DNA: TGTGCCATCAGTGATTCTAGCGGGAGGGGGACCTACGAGCAGTACTTC. It is translated as CAISDSSGRGTYEQYF.

This clone was observed a few times. The chain carries TRBV20-1 and TRBJ1-5; 7 bases are shared with TRBD1. V lost 5 bases to trimming and J lost 10 bases; unmatched junction nucleotides: 5. The CDR3 has 11 amino acids. Looked up from germline, CDR1 is DFQATT and CDR2 is SNEGSKA (reference sequence). The CDR3 is CSAQGVGPQHF. DNA for the CDR3: TGCAGTGCTCAGGGGGTAGGCCCCCAGCATTTT.

The chain recombines TRBV6-6 with TRBJ2-3; the D is unclear. The CDR3 totals 15 residues. Trimming removed 6 bases from V and 2 bases from J, with 15 bases in between. The V gene's germline CDR1 is MNHNY and CDR2 SVGAGI (reference sequence). CDR3 residues: CASRIQSSYTDTQYF. The CDR3 DNA follows: TGTGCCAGCAGAATACAGAGCTCCTACACAGATACGCAGTATTTT.

The rearrangement links TRBV5-4 to TRBJ2-5, with TRBD2 identical over 7 bases. Germline lookup yields CDR1 SGHNT and CDR2 YYREEE (reference sequence). The CDR3 is 14 amino acids. With 4 bases clipped from V and 5 bases from J, the junction kept 8 bases outside the gene matches. The CDR3 region is CASSARREGETQYF. As DNA, the CDR3 is TGTGCCAGCAGCGCCCGGAGGGAGGGGGAGACCCAGTACTTC.

The V and J genes are TRBV5-1 and TRBJ1-1; D is unclear. The V gene lost 5 bases and the J gene lost 5 bases, with 25 bases spanning the gap. The CDR3 extends over 17 amino acids. Germline loops: CDR1 SGHRS, CDR2 YFSETQ. The CDR3 reads CASSSPDRVHSRTEAFF. CDR3 nucleotides: TGCGCCAGCAGTTCCCCTGACCGGGTTCATAGCAGGACTGAAGCTTTCTTT.

This chain joins TRBV5-1 and TRBJ1-1, with D possibly TRBD1 on 6 matching bases. The germline V and J ends were trimmed by 5 bases and 0 bases, with 8 bases remaining between them. The CDR3 spans 13 residues. Looked up from germline, CDR1 is SGHRS and CDR2 is YFSETQ. The CDR3 DNA is TGCGCCAGCAGGCGGGACATGAACACTGAAGCTTTCTTT. Translated, it gives CASRRDMNTEAFF.

V is TRBV11-2 and J is TRBJ2-5, with D unresolved. V shed 6 bases and J shed 5 bases, with 13 bases lying between them. Germline-derived CDR1 and CDR2 are SGHAT and FQNNGV. This CDR3 comprises 13 residues. The CDR3 nucleotides are TGTGCCAGCAGAGGATCCCCCGCGGAGACCCAGTACTTC. It codes for CASRGSPAETQYF.

The chain couples TRBV28 to TRBJ1-5; D is undetermined. The germline CDR1 and CDR2 sequences are MDHEN and SYDVKM. The ends were cut back, 7 bases at V and 5 bases at J, with 12 bases in the middle. This CDR3 comprises 13 residues. CDR3 residues: CASKKGRDQPQHF. In DNA, the CDR3 is TGTGCCAGCAAGAAGGGTAGGGATCAGCCCCAGCATTTT. The variable domain in full, completed from reference TRBV28 and TRBJ1-5, reads DVKVTQSSRYLVKRTGEKVFLECVQDMDHENMFWYRQDPGLGLRLIYFSYDVKMKEKGDIPEGYSVSREKKERFSLILESASTNQTSMYLCASKKGRDQPQHFGDGTRLSIL.

The chain is built from TRBV6-5 and TRBJ2-5; D is unclear. Trimming cost V 6 bases and J 8 bases, with 10 bases left between them. Germline-derived CDR1 and CDR2 are MNHEY and SVGAGI. CDR3 length: 11 amino acids. CDR3 sequence (DNA): TGTGCCAGCAGCATCGGTTTCACCCAGTACTTC. Protein product: CASSIGFTQYF.

This sequence joins TRBV7-6 and TRBJ2-5; no definite D call. The germline V and J ends were trimmed by 0 bases and 5 bases, with 7 bases remaining between them. This CDR3 spans 13 amino acids. Germline V gene data show CDR1 as SGHVS and CDR2 as FNYEAQ. CDR3 DNA sequence: TGTGCCAGCAGCTTAGCGGTTACGGAGACCCAGTACTTC. Translation gives CASSLAVTETQYF. Together with reference TRBV7-6 and TRBJ2-5, the CDR3 gives the full variable domain: GAGVSQSPRYKVTKRGQDVALRCDPISGHVSLYWYRQALGQGPEFLTYFNYEAQQDKSGLPNDRFSAERPEGSISTLTIQRTEQRDSAMYRCASSLAVTETQYFGPGTRLLVL.

The chain has TRBV5-1 and TRBJ1-1; 9 bases are shared with TRBD1. Trimming took 4 bases from V and 1 from J; bases not matched to a gene: 5. This CDR3 has 15 amino acids. CDR1 and CDR2 (germline): SGHRS, YFSETQ. CDR3 coding DNA: TGCGCCAGCAGCCCGGGGACAGGGACGAACACTGAAGCTTTCTTT. Its translation: CASSPGTGTNTEAFF.

V and J are TRBV10-3 and TRBJ1-2; D unresolved. CDR3 length equals 18 residues. Germline V gene sequence: CDR1 ENHRY, CDR2 SYGVKD. Deletions cut 0 bases from V and 2 bases from J, with 19 bases between. CDR3: CAISESSLLIAGNYGYTF. The CDR3 region has the DNA TGTGCCATCAGTGAGTCGAGCTTATTGATCGCCGGCAACTATGGCTACACCTTC.

The chain links TRBV9 to TRBJ2-3; D call uncertain. This CDR3 contains 13 residues. Deletions cut 2 bases from V and 2 bases from J, with 6 bases between. CDR1 SGDLS and CDR2 YYNGEE come from the germline V gene. The DNA for the CDR3 is TGTGCCAGCAGCGTTTTGTCCACAGATACGCAGTATTTT. Translating gives CASSVLSTDTQYF.

This clone has only a few counts. The rearrangement joins TRBV7-2 to TRBJ1-3; 7 bases agree with TRBD1. This CDR3 region has 16 residues. J lost 0 bases, V lost 3 bases, and 5 bases had no gene match. CDR1 is SGHTA and CDR2 is FQGNSA in the germline V gene. This CDR3 reads CASSFRQGSSGNTIYF. The CDR3 coding sequence is TGTGCCAGCAGCTTCCGACAGGGAAGCTCTGGAAACACCATATATTTT.

The chain is built from TRBV2 and TRBJ2-5; D remains ambiguous. The length of the CDR3 is 15 residues. Germline V gives CDR1 SNHLY, CDR2 FYNNEI. V was shortened by 6 bases and J by 1 base, with 15 bases between the two germline ends. The CDR3 DNA reads as TGTGCCAGCAGGGCGGAGCGCTTAACCCAAGAGACCCAGTACTTC. This encodes CASRAERLTQETQYF.

The chain uses TRBV29-1 and TRBJ1-1, with D perhaps matching TRBD1 (5 bases). The CDR3 contains 16 residues. From germline, CDR1 is SQVTM and CDR2 ANQGSEA. Trimming removed 0 bases at V and 6 bases at J, with 20 bases between. The CDR3: CSVEEFVAGYGAEAFF. In DNA, the CDR3 is TGCAGCGTTGAAGAGTTCGTTGCAGGGTACGGGGCTGAAGCTTTCTTT.

The chain carries TRBV10-2 and TRBJ2-1; D gene ambiguous. The CDR3 runs to 11 residues. Germline CDR1 is WSHSY and CDR2 is SAAADI. Between the trimmed V and J ends, which lost 2 bases and 8 bases, there was a span of 4 bases. The CDR3: CASSEGDEQFF. CDR3 nucleotides: TGCGCCAGCAGTGAGGGGGATGAGCAGTTCTTC.

The chain joins TRBV6-1 to TRBJ2-7; no definite D call. V lost 6 bases to trimming and J lost 2 bases, with 14 bases between them. This CDR3 has 14 amino acids. Germline lookup yields CDR1 MNHNS and CDR2 SASEGT. DNA of the CDR3: TGTGCCAGCAGCTTGCAGGTTCTCACCTACGAGCAGTACTTC. This gives the protein CASSLQVLTYEQYF.

This rearrangement joins TRBV7-3 to TRBJ2-1; the match to TRBD2 covers 12 bases. The length of the CDR3 is 15 residues. V was clipped by 5 bases and J by 5 bases; unmatched bases: 4. Germline loops: CDR1 SGHTA, CDR2 FQGTGA. The CDR3 DNA sequence: TGTGCCAGCAGCCCCGGGACTAGCGGGCACAATGAGCAGTTCTTC. Translated: CASSPGTSGHNEQFF.

This chain links TRBV7-6 with TRBJ2-7, with a weak D call TRBD2 (5 bases). The CDR3 spans 14 residues. V was cut by 5 bases and J by 3 bases, with 14 bases left in between. The germline CDR1 and CDR2 sequences are SGHVS and FNYEAQ. CDR3 DNA: TGTGCCAGCAGCCTGCGGGTAGGGATCTACGAGCAGTACTTC. Its protein is CASSLRVGIYEQYF. Full variable domain (outside the CDR3, taken from reference TRBV7-6 and TRBJ2-7): GAGVSQSPRYKVTKRGQDVALRCDPISGHVSLYWYRQALGQGPEFLTYFNYEAQQDKSGLPNDRFSAERPEGSISTLTIQRTEQRDSAMYRCASSLRVGIYEQYFGPGTRLTVT.

This clone appeared a few times. V and J are TRBV29-1 and TRBJ2-7; D gene ambiguous. With 4 bases removed from V and 3 bases from J, the gap between germline ends came to 7 bases. The V gene's germline CDR1 is SQVTM and CDR2 ANQGSEA. The CDR3 spans 11 residues. The CDR3 nucleotides read TGCAGCGTTGTAGTGGGCTACGAGCAGTACTTC. Amino acid sequence: CSVVVGYEQYF.

V is TRBV29-1 and J is TRBJ2-7; D is undetermined. The CDR3 runs 11 residues. CDR1 is SQVTM and CDR2 is ANQGSEA in the germline V gene. The V and J ends lost 5 bases and 0 bases respectively, with 5 bases between them. DNA of the CDR3: TGCAGCGTTAGGGACTCCTACGAGCAGTACTTC. It is translated as CSVRDSYEQYF.